This section outlines one T cell receptor beta chain sequence together with its context. Its antigen remains unidentified. The sample comes from a study of OX40 agonist ivuxolimab in advanced cancers. Overall study findings and caveats: Compared with CD4+, CD8+ T cells on average had more expanded clones.

Blood sampling was done at baseline, cycle 4 day 1, and cycle 7 day 1. Unmatched junction bases numbered 4, after V lost 5 bases and J lost 5 bases. Germline loops: CDR1 MNHNY, CDR2 SVGAGI (reference sequence). CDR3 length equals 13 residues. The table came from immunoSEQ multiplex PCR; TCRdb's copy has only in-frame clones and leaves some out. Of approximately 68,000 clones in the sample, approximately 90% were seen once. The receptor was isolated from an adult with an advanced solid tumor such as melanoma, head and neck, liver or kidney cancer. This chain links TRBV6-6 with TRBJ1-2; 8 bases agree with TRBD1. Sequencing was performed on CD4+ or CD8+ T cells sorted from blood, taken in a trial of the OX40 agonist ivuxolimab. CDR3 protein: CASSKDRAYGYTF. Written as DNA, the CDR3 is TGTGCCAGCAGTAAGGACAGGGCGTATGGCTACACCTTC.